This TCR beta chain originates from a study of control samples from healthy donors and cancer patients. Profiled with immunoSEQ multiplex PCR; TCRdb holds only in-frame clones, not every one. The profile shows about 150,000 clones, just under 95% of them singletons. This clone has more than one count but fewer than ten. The source of this sequence is a man in his 60s with colorectal cancer. Sample: PBMCs.

CDR3 sequence reads: CASGVSNQPQHF. The CDR3 DNA is TGTGCCAGTGGGGTAAGCAATCAGCCCCAGCATTTT. The rearrangement joins TRBV19 to TRBJ1-5; D gene ambiguous. V shed 8 bases and J shed 1 base, with 6 bases lying between them. Germline lookup yields CDR1 LNHDA and CDR2 SQIVND (reference sequence). The CDR3 is made up of 12 amino acids.